This T cell receptor (beta chain) was found in a study of a mutant IDH1 vaccine in newly diagnosed glioma. Study-wide context: During weeks 1, 3, 5, 7, 11, 15, 19 and 23, patients received eight vaccinations.

Comments on this clone: Its antigen is not known.

Only in-frame clones appear in the TCRdb table, and some are missing; sequencing was by immunoSEQ multiplex PCR. The sample yields fewer than 45,000 clones, roughly 90% seen once. Time point noted: week 23, last vaccination. Vaccination comprised doses that each held 300 ug of mutant IDH1 20-mer peptide, plus topical imiquimod. The CDR3 consists of 11 residues. CDR1 GTSNPN and CDR2 SVGIG come from the germline V gene (reference sequence). Trimming pared 1 base from V and 2 bases from J, leaving 3 bases between. The material sequenced was PBMCs, taken from a glioma patient whose treatment included an IDH1 peptide vaccine. This TCR was sampled from a man in his fifties with glioma. The chain has TRBV30 and TRBJ2-7; unclear D gene. CDR3 coding DNA: TGTGCCTGGAGTGATCCCTACGAGCAGTACTTC. This sequence encodes CAWSDPYEQYF.